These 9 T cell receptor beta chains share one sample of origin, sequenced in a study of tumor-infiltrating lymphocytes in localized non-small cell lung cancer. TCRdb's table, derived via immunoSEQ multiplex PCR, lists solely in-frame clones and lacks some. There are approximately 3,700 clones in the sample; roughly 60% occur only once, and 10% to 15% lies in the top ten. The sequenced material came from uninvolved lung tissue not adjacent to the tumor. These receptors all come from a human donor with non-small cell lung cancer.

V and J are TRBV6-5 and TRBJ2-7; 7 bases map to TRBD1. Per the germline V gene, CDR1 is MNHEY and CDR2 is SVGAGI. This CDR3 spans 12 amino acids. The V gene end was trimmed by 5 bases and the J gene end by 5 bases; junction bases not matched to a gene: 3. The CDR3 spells CASSRQGHEQYF. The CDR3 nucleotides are TGTGCCAGCAGTCGACAGGGCCACGAGCAGTACTTC.

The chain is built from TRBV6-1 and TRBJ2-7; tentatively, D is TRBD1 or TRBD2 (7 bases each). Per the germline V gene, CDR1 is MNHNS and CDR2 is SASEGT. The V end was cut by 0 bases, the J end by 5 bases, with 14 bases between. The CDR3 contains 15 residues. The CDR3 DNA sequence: TGTGCCAGCAGTGAAGCGGGAGGGACAGTCGACGAGCAGTACTTC. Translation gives CASSEAGGTVDEQYF.

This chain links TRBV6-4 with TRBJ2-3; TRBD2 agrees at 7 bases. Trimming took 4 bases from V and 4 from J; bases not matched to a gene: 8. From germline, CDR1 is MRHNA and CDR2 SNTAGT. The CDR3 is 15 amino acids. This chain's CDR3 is CASSVSGGSSDTQYF. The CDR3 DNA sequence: TGTGCCAGCAGTGTATCCGGGGGGAGTTCAGATACGCAGTATTTT.

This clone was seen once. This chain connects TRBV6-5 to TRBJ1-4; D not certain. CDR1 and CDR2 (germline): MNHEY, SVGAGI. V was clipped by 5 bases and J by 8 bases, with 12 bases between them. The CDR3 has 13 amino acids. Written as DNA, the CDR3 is TGTGCCAGCAGTAACTTGGGCGCGGAAAAACTGTTTTTT. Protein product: CASSNLGAEKLFF.

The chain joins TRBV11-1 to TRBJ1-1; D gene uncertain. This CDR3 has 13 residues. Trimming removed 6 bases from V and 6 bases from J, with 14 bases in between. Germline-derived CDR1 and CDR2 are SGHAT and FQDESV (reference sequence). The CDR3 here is CASRHSEKPEAFF. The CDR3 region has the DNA TGTGCCAGCAGGCACTCTGAGAAGCCTGAAGCTTTCTTT.

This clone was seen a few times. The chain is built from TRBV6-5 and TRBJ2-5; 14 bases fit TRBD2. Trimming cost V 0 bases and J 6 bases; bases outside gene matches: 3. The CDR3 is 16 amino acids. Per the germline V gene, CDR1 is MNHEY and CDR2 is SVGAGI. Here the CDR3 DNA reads TGTGCCAGCAGTTACTCGGGGACTAGCGGGAGACAGACCCAGTACTTC. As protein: CASSYSGTSGRQTQYF.

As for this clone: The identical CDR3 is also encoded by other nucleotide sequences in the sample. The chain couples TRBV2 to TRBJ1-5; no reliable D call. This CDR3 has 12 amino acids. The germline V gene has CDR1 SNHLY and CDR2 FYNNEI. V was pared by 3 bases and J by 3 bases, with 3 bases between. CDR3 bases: TGTGCCAGCAGTGAGCCCAATCAGCCCCAGCATTTT. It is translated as CASSEPNQPQHF.

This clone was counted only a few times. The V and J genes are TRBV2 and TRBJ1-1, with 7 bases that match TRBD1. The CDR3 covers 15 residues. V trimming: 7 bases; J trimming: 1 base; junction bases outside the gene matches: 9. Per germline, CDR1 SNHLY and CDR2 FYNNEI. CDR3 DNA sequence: TGTGCCAGCACTCCGGGACAGAGTAGGAACACTGAAGCTTTCTTT. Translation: CASTPGQSRNTEAFF.

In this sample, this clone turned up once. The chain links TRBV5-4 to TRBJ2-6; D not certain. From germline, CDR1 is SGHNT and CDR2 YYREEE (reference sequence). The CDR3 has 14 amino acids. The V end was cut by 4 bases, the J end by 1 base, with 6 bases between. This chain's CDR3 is CASSPRSGANVLTF. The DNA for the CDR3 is TGTGCCAGCAGCCCACGGTCTGGGGCCAACGTCCTGACTTTC.